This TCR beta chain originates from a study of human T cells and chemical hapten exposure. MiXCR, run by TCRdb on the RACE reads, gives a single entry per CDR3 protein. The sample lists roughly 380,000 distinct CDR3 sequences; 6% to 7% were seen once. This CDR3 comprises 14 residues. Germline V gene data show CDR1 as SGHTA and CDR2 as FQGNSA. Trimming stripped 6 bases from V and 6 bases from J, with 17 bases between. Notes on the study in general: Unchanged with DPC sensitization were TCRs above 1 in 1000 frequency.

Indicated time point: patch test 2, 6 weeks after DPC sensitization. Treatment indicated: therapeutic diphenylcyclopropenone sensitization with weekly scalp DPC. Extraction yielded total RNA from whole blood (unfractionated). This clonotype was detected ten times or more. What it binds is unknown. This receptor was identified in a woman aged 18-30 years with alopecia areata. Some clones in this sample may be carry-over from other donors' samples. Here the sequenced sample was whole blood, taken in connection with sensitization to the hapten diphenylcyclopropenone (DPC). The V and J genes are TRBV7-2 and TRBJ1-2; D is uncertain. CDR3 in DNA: TGTGCCAGCAGTTTCTCGGACGGAGCCAATGGCTACACCTTC. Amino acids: CASSFSDGANGYTF.